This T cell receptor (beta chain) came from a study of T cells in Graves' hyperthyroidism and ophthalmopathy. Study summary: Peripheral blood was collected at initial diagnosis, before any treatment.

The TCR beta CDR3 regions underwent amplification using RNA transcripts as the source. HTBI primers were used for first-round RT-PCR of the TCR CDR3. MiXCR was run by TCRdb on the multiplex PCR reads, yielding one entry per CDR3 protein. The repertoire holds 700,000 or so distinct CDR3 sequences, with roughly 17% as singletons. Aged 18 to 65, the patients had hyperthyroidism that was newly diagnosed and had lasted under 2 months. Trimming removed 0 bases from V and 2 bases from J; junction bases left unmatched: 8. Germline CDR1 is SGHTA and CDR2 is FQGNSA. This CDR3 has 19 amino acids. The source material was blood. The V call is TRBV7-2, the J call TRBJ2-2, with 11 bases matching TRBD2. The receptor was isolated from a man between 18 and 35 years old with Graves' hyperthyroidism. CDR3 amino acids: CASSLARLAGTSNTGELFF. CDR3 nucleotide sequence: TGTGCCAGCAGCTTAGCAAGACTAGCGGGAACGTCAAACACCGGGGAGCTGTTTTTT.